The 32 T cell receptor beta chains listed next were all sequenced from one sample in a study of blood T cell repertoires in COVID-19. Sequenced by immunoSEQ multiplex PCR; TCRdb stores in-frame clones only, minus some. The sample holds about 140,000 clones, about 84% seen once. Sequences were obtained from peripheral blood. The receptors were gathered from a woman older than 75 in a cohort sampled during active or convalescent COVID-19.

The chain couples TRBV4-1 to TRBJ2-2; 8 bases are shared with TRBD2. Germline V gene sequence: CDR1 MGHRA, CDR2 YSYEKL. The CDR3 consists of 16 residues. Trimming took 0 bases from V and 5 from J; bases not matched to a gene: 5. CDR3 sequence reads: CASSQESGLGTGELFF. DNA of the CDR3: TGCGCCAGCAGCCAAGAGTCGGGACTAGGGACCGGGGAGCTGTTTTTT.

The rearrangement joins TRBV4-1 to TRBJ1-6, with TRBD1 identical over 9 bases. V was pared by 1 base and J by 7 bases, with 5 bases of the junction left unmatched. This CDR3 has 16 amino acids. Germline lookup yields CDR1 MGHRA and CDR2 YSYEKL. CDR3: CASSQVGTGKNSPLHF. DNA for the CDR3: TGCGCCAGCAGCCAAGTCGGGACAGGGAAAAATTCACCCCTCCACTTT.

The chain recombines TRBV7-8 with TRBJ1-3; D not resolved. V was trimmed by 1 base and J by 0 bases, leaving 7 bases between them. This CDR3 contains 15 residues. Germline lookup yields CDR1 SGHVS and CDR2 FQNEAQ. As DNA, the CDR3 is TGTGCCAGCAGCTTAGTCTCCGGCTCTGGAAACACCATATATTTT. Translated: CASSLVSGSGNTIYF.

The J gene is TRBJ2-5, the V gene TRBV15; the D is unclear. Trimming took 0 bases from V and 4 from J, leaving 6 bases between them. Germline values: CDR1 LNHNV, CDR2 YYDKDF (reference sequence). CDR3 length equals 13 residues. CDR3 bases: TGTGCCACCAGCAGAGATCTAGGAGAGACCCAGTACTTC. Its translation: CATSRDLGETQYF.

The chain combines TRBV7-2 with TRBJ2-1, with D possibly matching TRBD2 (6 bases). With 3 bases removed from V and 7 bases from J, the gap between germline ends came to 10 bases. The CDR3 is 13 residues long. Germline V gives CDR1 SGHTA, CDR2 FQGNSA. CDR3 DNA sequence: TGTGCCAGCAGCTTTATGGGGGGTAATGAGCAGTTCTTC. It specifies CASSFMGGNEQFF.

The V call is TRBV5-1, the J call TRBJ1-2, with 7 bases identical to TRBD1. The CDR3 spans 15 residues. The V gene's germline CDR1 is SGHRS and CDR2 YFSETQ. J gave up 7 bases and V 1 base, and 10 bases lay outside the gene matches. CDR3 DNA: TGCGCCAGCAGCTTGTCCGGACCTCCAGGGGGTGGCTACACCTTC. It specifies CASSLSGPPGGGYTF.

The chain couples TRBV3-1 (or the pseudogene TRBV3-2) to TRBJ1-3; D is unresolved. The CDR3 loop spans 14 amino acids. Trimming pared 7 bases from V and 0 bases from J, leaving 10 bases between. Looked up from germline, CDR1 is LGHDT and CDR2 is YNNKEL (reference sequence). The CDR3 region is CASTLGSSGNTIYF. CDR3 nucleotides: TGTGCCAGCACCCTGGGCAGCTCTGGAAACACCATATATTTT.

This clone was counted between two and nine times. Written as DNA, the CDR3 is TGCAGCGTTGGGGGGCTATGGGGTGGGAATGAGCAGTTCTTC. Translation gives CSVGGLWGGNEQFF. The chain links TRBV29-1 to TRBJ2-1; possible D gene TRBD1, 6 bases. The CDR3 runs to 14 residues. Per germline, CDR1 SQVTM and CDR2 ANQGSEA. V was cut by 4 bases and J by 7 bases, with 17 bases left in between.

This chain connects TRBV11-2 to TRBJ2-2, with TRBD1 matching over 9 bases. Trimming took 3 bases from V and 5 from J; bases not matched to a gene: 4. From germline, CDR1 is SGHAT and CDR2 FQNNGV. This CDR3 has 15 amino acids. The CDR3 DNA sequence: TGTGCCAGCAGCTTCACAGGGGGCGGGACCGGGGAGCTGTTTTTT. This encodes CASSFTGGGTGELFF. The variable domain in full, completed from reference TRBV11-2 and TRBJ2-2, reads EAGVAQSPRYKIIEKRQSVAFWCNPISGHATLYWYQQILGQGPKLLIQFQNNGVVDDSQLPKDRFSAERLKGVDSTLKIQPAKLEDSAVYLCASSFTGGGTGELFFGEGSRLTVL.

V and J are TRBV4-3 and TRBJ2-6; possible D gene TRBD1, 5 bases. Germline V CDR1 and CDR2: LGHNA, YSLEER. CDR3 length equals 20 residues. V was trimmed by 0 bases and J by 5 bases, leaving 23 bases between them. The CDR3 DNA reads as TGCGCCAGCAGCCAAGATAATTCGGCCAGGGATGGGTGGAGGGCCAACGTCCTGACTTTC. It specifies CASSQDNSARDGWRANVLTF.

J is TRBJ2-1 and V is TRBV5-1, with 8 bases fitting TRBD2. The germline V gene encodes CDR1 SGHRS and CDR2 YFSETQ. The CDR3 has 14 residues. V shed 0 bases and J 6 bases; nucleotides not matched to a gene: 2. The CDR3 nucleotides read TGCGCCAGCAGCTTGGGCGGGGGGCTCAATGAGCAGTTCTTC. Its translation: CASSLGGGLNEQFF.

The chain combines TRBV12-3 or TRBV12-4 with TRBJ1-2; 8 nucleotides agree with TRBD1. There are 13 residues in the CDR3. V trimming: 6 bases; J trimming: 1 base; junction bases outside the gene matches: 1. The CDR3 nucleotides are TGTGCCAGCAGAGACAGGGGTAACTATGGCTACACCTTC. Protein: CASRDRGNYGYTF.

V gene TRBV5-5 combines with J gene TRBJ2-2; D perhaps matches TRBD1 (5 bases). CDR3 size: 14 residues. Deletions cut 0 bases from V and 6 bases from J, with 9 bases between. Germline CDR1 SGHKS, CDR2 YYEKEE (reference sequence). CDR3: CASSLEGFAGELFF. CDR3 in DNA: TGTGCCAGCAGCTTGGAGGGGTTCGCCGGGGAGCTGTTTTTT.

The gene calls are TRBV7-2 and TRBJ2-7; 7 positions agree with TRBD1. After removal of 5 bases from V and 1 base from J, the junction contained 2 bases not matched to a gene. The CDR3 has 13 amino acids. The V gene's germline CDR1 is SGHTA and CDR2 FQGNSA. The CDR3, as DNA: TGTGCCAGCAGCAAGGACAGGTCCTACGAGCAGTACGTC. Translation: CASSKDRSYEQYV.

This chain uses TRBV6-2 or TRBV6-3 with TRBJ1-1; a weak D match, TRBD1 (5 bases). Looked up from germline, CDR1 is MNHEY and CDR2 is SVGEGT. This CDR3 region has 18 residues. V was trimmed by 0 bases and J by 0 bases, leaving 17 bases between them. The CDR3 region is CASSYSDYGAVLNTEAFF. The CDR3 coding sequence is TGTGCCAGCAGTTACTCGGACTATGGGGCCGTTTTGAACACTGAAGCTTTCTTT.

The rearrangement uses TRBV6-5 and TRBJ1-6; D is perhaps TRBD1 (5 bases). The V and J ends lost 0 bases and 6 bases respectively, with 12 bases between them. CDR1 and CDR2 (germline): MNHEY, SVGAGI. The CDR3 extends over 16 amino acids. The CDR3 DNA sequence: TGTGCCAGCAGTTACTCGAGGTGGGGCAGTAATTCACCCCTCCACTTT. It encodes CASSYSRWGSNSPLHF.

This rearrangement joins TRBV5-1 to TRBJ1-2; 8 bases match TRBD1. V lost 4 bases and J lost 4; bases outside the gene matches: 9. The CDR3 has 15 residues. Germline CDR1 reads SGHRS; CDR2 reads YFSETQ. The CDR3 DNA sequence: TGCGCCAGCAGCGACCTAGGGACAGGCGCCTATGGCTACACCTTC. Its translation: CASSDLGTGAYGYTF.

This chain uses TRBV6-5 with TRBJ2-1, with 8 positions matching TRBD2. CDR3 length: 15 amino acids. CDR1 is MNHEY, CDR2 SVGAGI, per germline. The V gene end was trimmed by 2 bases and the J gene end by 4 bases; junction bases not matched to a gene: 4. The CDR3 region is CASSYIVAGYNEQFF. CDR3 in DNA: TGTGCCAGCAGTTACATAGTAGCGGGGTACAATGAGCAGTTCTTC.

This clone was found once. This sequence joins TRBV6-5 and TRBJ1-1, with 10 bases identical to TRBD1. With V trimmed by 1 base and J by 4 bases, 6 bases remained unmatched. The CDR3 consists of 16 residues. The germline CDR1 and CDR2 sequences are MNHEY and SVGAGI. DNA of the CDR3: TGTGCCAGCAGTTACTACACCGGGACAGGGGTCACTGAAGCTTTCTTT. Translated: CASSYYTGTGVTEAFF.

This clone was detected a few times. The V call is TRBV11-1, the J call TRBJ1-6; D ambiguous. The CDR3 totals 13 residues. The ends were cut back, 6 bases at V and 5 bases at J, with 8 bases in the middle. The germline V gene has CDR1 SGHAT and CDR2 FQDESV (reference sequence). CDR3 residues: CASRYTHNSPLHF. CDR3 sequence (DNA): TGTGCCAGCAGATACACCCATAATTCACCCCTCCACTTT.

This clone was observed a single time. The CDR3 DNA reads as TGTGCCAGCTCACTCACACAGGGCTCCTATAATTCACCCCTCCACTTT. It specifies CASSLTQGSYNSPLHF. The V gene is TRBV18, the J gene TRBJ1-6; D may be TRBD1 (6 bases). This CDR3 has 16 amino acids. The V gene's germline CDR1 is KGHSH and CDR2 LQKENI. The V and J ends lost 4 bases and 0 bases respectively, with 10 bases between them.

The CDR3 DNA sequence: TGCGCCAGCAGCCAAGGGCAGGGATTTTTGGCTTTCTTT. It translates to CASSQGQGFLAFF. The chain employs TRBV4-1 and TRBJ1-1, with D maybe TRBD1 (5 bases). CDR1 and CDR2 (germline): MGHRA, YSYEKL. Trimming took off 1 base at V and 11 bases at J, with 14 bases between the two ends. CDR3 length: 13 amino acids.

V gene TRBV5-1 combines with J gene TRBJ2-7; 8 bases align to TRBD1. The ends lost 2 bases at V and 2 bases at J; junction bases unmatched: 3. Germline values: CDR1 SGHRS, CDR2 YFSETQ. This CDR3 is built from 14 residues. The CDR3 DNA reads TGCGCCAGCAGCTTAACGACAGGGGCCTACGAGCAGTACGTC. The encoded protein is CASSLTTGAYEQYV.

This chain uses TRBV4-2 with TRBJ1-2; D gene unclear. CDR1 is LGHNA, CDR2 YNFKEQ, per germline. Trimming pared 4 bases from V and 5 bases from J, leaving 20 bases between. The CDR3 covers 16 residues. CDR3 protein: CASSRSPLTGKYGYTF. As DNA, the CDR3 is TGTGCCAGCAGCCGTTCCCCTCTGACTGGAAAGTATGGCTACACCTTC.

J is TRBJ1-6 and V is TRBV3-1 (or the pseudogene TRBV3-2); maybe TRBD1 (6 bases). This CDR3 contains 14 residues. V dropped 4 bases and J dropped 14 bases, with 18 bases sitting between them. Looked up from germline, CDR1 is LGHDT and CDR2 is YNNKEL (reference sequence). Here the CDR3 DNA reads TGTGCCAGCAGCCTCAACTCAGGGGTCAAGACCCTCCACTTT. Translating it yields CASSLNSGVKTLHF.

The chain links TRBV6-2 or TRBV6-3 to TRBJ2-5, with 10 positions matching TRBD2. Trimming took 2 bases from V and 14 from J; bases not matched to a gene: 8. The germline gives CDR1 MNHEY, CDR2 SVGEGT. This CDR3 is built from 13 residues. CDR3 protein: CASSYNSGGSIYF. CDR3 DNA sequence: TGTGCCAGCAGTTACAATAGCGGGGGGTCGATCTACTTC.

The CDR3 is CAWRLAGGAHNEQFF. The CDR3 coding sequence is TGTGCCTGGAGACTAGCGGGGGGGGCCCACAATGAGCAGTTCTTC. This chain links TRBV30 with TRBJ2-1; 13 bases map to TRBD2. The CDR3 runs to 15 residues. Looked up from germline, CDR1 is GTSNPN and CDR2 is SVGIG (reference sequence). V shed 3 bases, J shed 5 bases, and the junction held 4 bases outside the gene matches.

As DNA, the CDR3 is TGTGCCAGCAGCCCTGGGGGCGACTATGGCTACACCTTC. It yields the protein CASSPGGDYGYTF. This sequence joins TRBV6-4 and TRBJ1-2; a weak D match, TRBD1 (6 bases). The CDR3 loop spans 13 amino acids. Per the germline V gene, CDR1 is MRHNA and CDR2 is SNTAGT. The V end was cut by 6 bases, the J end by 3 bases, with 11 bases between.

The genes are TRBV6-6 and TRBJ2-7; 8 positions agree with TRBD1. V gave up 6 bases and J gave up 2 bases; unmatched junction bases: 9. Germline values: CDR1 MNHNY, CDR2 SVGAGI (reference sequence). CDR3 length: 15 amino acids. The DNA for the CDR3 is TGTGCCAGCAGCTACCCAGGACAGGGAACCTACGAGCAGTACTTC. This translates into CASSYPGQGTYEQYF.

The chain joins TRBV19 to TRBJ2-2, with 8 bases identical to TRBD2. Germline V CDR1 and CDR2: LNHDA, SQIVND (reference sequence). The CDR3 extends over 16 amino acids. The junction had 10 bases not matched to a gene; V was cut back by 7 bases and J by 3 bases. The CDR3 here is CASTKIIAGHTGELFF. The CDR3 DNA reads TGTGCCAGTACTAAAATCATAGCGGGGCACACCGGGGAGCTGTTTTTT.

The gene calls are TRBV18 and TRBJ1-3; D unresolved. V lost 2 bases, J lost 0 bases, and 11 bases lay in between. The CDR3 runs to 16 residues. CDR1 is KGHSH and CDR2 is LQKENI in the germline V gene. This CDR3 is CASSPTAMSSGNTIYF. CDR3 DNA: TGTGCCAGCTCACCAACAGCAATGAGCTCTGGAAACACCATATATTTT.

The chain joins TRBV28 to TRBJ1-4; a weak D match, TRBD1 (6 bases). V was shortened by 6 bases and J by 8 bases, with 19 bases between the two germline ends. The CDR3 totals 15 residues. CDR1 and CDR2 (germline): MDHEN, SYDVKM. CDR3 sequence: CASSHSGHRREKLFF. CDR3 nucleotide sequence: TGTGCCAGCAGCCACTCGGGACACCGGCGAGAAAAACTGTTTTTT.